This TCR beta chain was sequenced for a study of blood T cell repertoires in COVID-19 (dated by TCRdb to about 2020). For context, the study as a whole: Collaborator samples came from the United States, Italy and Spain and covered acute and convalescent phases of COVID-19. The samples were drawn from the first 160 participants of the ongoing ImmuneRACE study and from 1,254 subjects provided by 6 global collaborators. HLA class I and class II types, where available, came from metadata supplied by the sample provider rather than from assay-based typing. The prospective study material was composed of cDNA or gDNA derived from T cells, B-cell-depleted T cells, or PBMCs. The repertoires were released in a freely available public database intended as a resource for research on the immune response to SARS-CoV-2. Subjects who had been exposed to COVID-19, were actively infected with it, or had recovered from it provided the deeply sampled blood TCRbeta repertoires that made up the dataset. A de-identified subject ID, COVID-19 status, age in years and sex were almost always included in the sample metadata. Summary of the overall study and its limitations: The amount of clinical and demographic metadata varied by source and participant and was provided uncurated.

In regard to this clone: Its cognate antigen has yet to be identified. Per-base qualities were not stored, and no clone one base away is much larger.

The germline V gene supplies CDR1 SGHRS and CDR2 YFSETQ. Measured from the cysteine to the phenylalanine, the CDR3 is 15 residues long. Just the 45-base CDR3 DNA is kept, in frame starting at base 1. V is reduced by 3 bases and J by 4 bases, leaving a spacing of 14 bases between them. The collaborating institutions used their own protocols to collect whole blood in K2EDTA tubes. For TCRbeta analysis, collaborators shipped samples as frozen whole blood, isolated PBMCs, or DNA extracted from either of those sample types. The immunoSEQ Assay, a bias-controlled multiplex PCR, was used to amplify TCRbeta CDR3 regions from genomic DNA. In the paper's pipeline: Nucleated cell counts per sample were estimated from amplification of reference gene primers within the assay. Sequence reads were collapsed and filtered to measure the absolute abundance of every unique TCRbeta CDR3 rearrangement. For each sample, productive Simpson clonality was calculated as the square root of Simpson's diversity index over productive rearrangements. Entries here come from immuneACCESS through TCRdb and include only in-frame sequences with V and J called. Some clones fail to appear in such tables; in the studies checked, an unresolved V gene covers under half of the shortfall, and the cause of the remainder is unknown. The V and J calls and the clone size are those of that table, but D and trimming were determined from the DNA. The sample table contains about 150,000 clones; only one count was recorded for about 79% of them. The ten biggest clones cover approximately 30% of the sample.

Specimen: peripheral blood. The sequence links TRBV5-1 to TRBJ2-1; a tentative D match to TRBD1 spans 5 bases. The receptor's source is an older woman with acute or convalescent COVID-19. For the CDR3, the sequence is CASSSSLGRYNEQFF. The DNA reads TGCGCCAGCAGCTCCTCCCTGGGGCGGTACAATGAGCAGTTCTTC.